Listed below are T cell receptor beta chains from one sample, sequenced in a study of T-cell reconstitution after alpha-beta-depleted transplantation in children. MiXCR was run by TCRdb on the PCR reads, yielding one entry per CDR3 protein. The sample has more than 200,000 distinct CDR3 sequences, about 26% seen once; the top ten hold 2.6%. The sample consisted of PBMCs, taken before TCRalphabeta/CD19-depleted stem cell transplant. The source of these receptors is a girl aged 2-15 years with Fanconi anemia, due to receive a stem cell transplant. CDR3s include the opening cysteine and the closing phenylalanine or tryptophan. The D gene is left open where the match is weak. Expanded clones get a size class; other rows say once, few or many, or leave the size out.

>NA|NA|TRBJ1-5|TRBV4-2
CASSQDNRALSNQPQHF
TGTGCCAGCAGCCAAGATAACCGGGCTTTAAGCAATCAGCCCCAGCATTTT
>TRBD1|few|TRBJ2-2|TRBV11-2
CASSFPRTGLSGELFF
TGTGCCAGCAGCTTTCCCAGGACAGGGTTGTCCGGGGAGCTGTTTTTT
>NA|few|TRBJ2-5|TRBV29-1
CSVDPGTPAQETQYF
TGCAGCGTTGACCCTGGGACCCCAGCCCAAGAGACCCAGTACTTC
>NA|few|TRBJ2-2|TRBV6-4
CASSAGANTGELFF
TGTGCCAGCAGTGCGGGGGCGAACACCGGGGAGCTGTTTTTT
>TRBD1|NA|TRBJ2-2|TRBV11-2
CASNPGTDANTGELFF
TGTGCCAGCAATCCCGGGACAGACGCAAACACCGGGGAGCTGTTTTTT
>NA|many|TRBJ2-1|TRBV27
CASPGRSGNEQFF
TGTGCCAGCCCTGGACGCAGCGGCAATGAGCAGTTCTTC
>TRBD2|NA|TRBJ2-7|TRBV5-1
CASSTTSGSITSYEQYF
TGCGCCAGCAGCACGACGAGCGGGAGCATAACGTCCTACGAGCAGTACTTC
>NA|NA|TRBJ2-7|TRBV6-1
CASTPNGYEQYF
TGTGCCAGCACCCCGAATGGTTACGAGCAGTACTTC
>TRBD1|NA|TRBJ2-7|TRBV6-1
CASSESWTGNYEQYF
TGTGCCAGCAGTGAATCCTGGACAGGGAACTACGAGCAGTACTTC
>TRBD1|few|TRBJ2-7|TRBV12-3/TRBV12-4
CASSLTGTGHYEQYF
TGTGCCAGCAGTCTAACCGGGACAGGGCACTACGAGCAGTACTTC
>NA|NA|TRBJ2-7|TRBV13
CASSFLQGNTYEQYF
TGTGCCAGCAGCTTCCTACAAGGGAACACCTACGAGCAGTACTTC
>NA|few|TRBJ1-4|TRBV29-1
CSVAVIATNEKLFF
TGCAGCGTTGCTGTCATTGCAACTAATGAAAAACTGTTTTTT
>TRBD1|NA|TRBJ2-7|TRBV29-1
CSVTGGSSYEQYF
TGCAGCGTGACAGGGGGGAGCTCCTACGAGCAGTACTTC
>NA|few|TRBJ2-2|TRBV2
CASSEERPGTGELFF
TGTGCCAGCAGTGAAGAACGGCCGGGGACCGGGGAGCTGTTTTTT
>NA|many|TRBJ2-1|TRBV10-3
CAISETILGSGSSYNEQFF
TGTGCCATCAGTGAGACCATCCTAGGTAGTGGTAGCTCCTACAATGAGCAGTTCTTC
>NA|once|TRBJ1-2|TRBV29-1
CSVDGPGPYGYTF
TGCAGCGTTGACGGGCCCGGGCCCTATGGCTACACCTTC
>NA|few|TRBJ2-1|TRBV18
CASSPSQDSYNEQFF
TGTGCCAGCTCACCGTCTCAGGACTCCTACAATGAGCAGTTCTTC
>TRBD1|NA|TRBJ2-3|TRBV29-1
CSVEEGRTGGWTDTQYF
TGCAGCGTTGAAGAGGGCAGGACAGGGGGCTGGACAGATACGCAGTATTTT